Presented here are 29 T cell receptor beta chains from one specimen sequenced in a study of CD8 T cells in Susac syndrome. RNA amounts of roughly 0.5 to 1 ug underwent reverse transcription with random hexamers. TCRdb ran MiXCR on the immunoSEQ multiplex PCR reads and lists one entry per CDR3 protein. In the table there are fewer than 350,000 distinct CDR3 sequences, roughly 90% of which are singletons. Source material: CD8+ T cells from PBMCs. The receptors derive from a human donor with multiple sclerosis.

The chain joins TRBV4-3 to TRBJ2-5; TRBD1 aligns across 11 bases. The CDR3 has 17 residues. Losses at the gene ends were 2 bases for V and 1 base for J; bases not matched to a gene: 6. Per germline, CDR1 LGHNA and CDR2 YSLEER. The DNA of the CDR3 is TGCGCCAGCAGCCAATGGGGACAGGGGGACTTCCAAGAGACCCAGTACTTC. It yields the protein CASSQWGQGDFQETQYF.

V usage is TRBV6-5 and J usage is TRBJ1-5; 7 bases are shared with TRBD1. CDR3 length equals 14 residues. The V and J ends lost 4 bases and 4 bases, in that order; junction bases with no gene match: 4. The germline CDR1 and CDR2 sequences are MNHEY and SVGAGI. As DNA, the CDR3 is TGTGCCAGCAGTTCGACAGGGAGGAATCAGCCCCAGCATTTT. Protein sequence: CASSSTGRNQPQHF.

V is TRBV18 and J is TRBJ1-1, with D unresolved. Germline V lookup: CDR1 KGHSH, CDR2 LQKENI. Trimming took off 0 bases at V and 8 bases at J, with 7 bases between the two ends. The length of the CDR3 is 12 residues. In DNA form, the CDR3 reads TGTGCCAGCTCACCACCACAGAGGGAAGCTTTCTTT. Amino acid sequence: CASSPPQREAFF.

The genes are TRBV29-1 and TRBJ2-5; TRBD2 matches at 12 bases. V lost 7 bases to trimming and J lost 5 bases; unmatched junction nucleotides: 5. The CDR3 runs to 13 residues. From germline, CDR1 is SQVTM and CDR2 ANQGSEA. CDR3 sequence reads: CSASGGAEETQYF. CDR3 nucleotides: TGCAGCGCTAGCGGGGGGGCAGAGGAGACCCAGTACTTC. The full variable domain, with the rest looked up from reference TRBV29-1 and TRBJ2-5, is SAVISQKPSRDICQRGTSLTIQCQVDSQVTMMFWYRQQPGQSLTLIATANQGSEATYESGFVIDKFPISRPNLTFSTLTVSNMSPEDSSIYLCSASGGAEETQYFGPGTRLLVL.

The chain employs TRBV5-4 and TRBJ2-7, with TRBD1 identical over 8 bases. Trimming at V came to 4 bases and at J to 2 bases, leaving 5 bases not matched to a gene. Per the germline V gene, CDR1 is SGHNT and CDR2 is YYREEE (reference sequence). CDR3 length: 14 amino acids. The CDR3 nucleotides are TGTGCCAGCAGCCCGGACAGGGTTACCTACGAGCAGTACTTC. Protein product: CASSPDRVTYEQYF.

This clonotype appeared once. In DNA, the CDR3 is TGTGCCAGCAGTTACTCTGTACAGGGTTCCGGGGAGCTGTTTTTT. Its protein product is CASSYSVQGSGELFF. V gene TRBV6-5 combines with J gene TRBJ2-2; D may be TRBD1 (6 bases). Per germline, CDR1 MNHEY and CDR2 SVGAGI. The CDR3 has 15 amino acids. V was clipped by 0 bases and J by 6 bases, with 11 bases between them.

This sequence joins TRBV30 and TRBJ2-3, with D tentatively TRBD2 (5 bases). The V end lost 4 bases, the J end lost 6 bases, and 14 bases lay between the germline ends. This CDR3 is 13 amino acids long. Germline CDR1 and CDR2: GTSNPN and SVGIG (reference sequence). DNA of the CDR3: TGTGCCTGGATACCGGAGCCGGGGGATACGCAGTATTTT. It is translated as CAWIPEPGDTQYF.

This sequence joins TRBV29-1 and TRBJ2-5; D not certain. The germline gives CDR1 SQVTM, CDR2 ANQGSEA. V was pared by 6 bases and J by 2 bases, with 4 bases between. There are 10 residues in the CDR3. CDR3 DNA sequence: TGCAGCGTCGAACAAGAGACCCAGTACTTC. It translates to CSVEQETQYF.

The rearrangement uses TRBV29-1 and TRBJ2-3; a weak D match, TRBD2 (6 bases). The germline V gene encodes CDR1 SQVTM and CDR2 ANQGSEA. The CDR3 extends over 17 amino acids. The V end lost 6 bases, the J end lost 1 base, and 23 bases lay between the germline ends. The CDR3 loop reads CSVAAHRGARGTDTQYF. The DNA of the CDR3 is TGCAGCGTGGCCGCCCACCGCGGGGCCAGGGGCACAGATACGCAGTATTTT.

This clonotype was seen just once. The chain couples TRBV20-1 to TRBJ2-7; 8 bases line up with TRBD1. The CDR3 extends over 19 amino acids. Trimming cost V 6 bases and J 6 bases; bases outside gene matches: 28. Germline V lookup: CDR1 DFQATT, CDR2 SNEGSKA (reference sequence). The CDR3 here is CSAPCRRDRIEDPTCEQYF. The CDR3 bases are TGCAGTGCCCCCTGTAGAAGGGACAGGATAGAGGACCCAACCTGCGAGCAGTACTTC.

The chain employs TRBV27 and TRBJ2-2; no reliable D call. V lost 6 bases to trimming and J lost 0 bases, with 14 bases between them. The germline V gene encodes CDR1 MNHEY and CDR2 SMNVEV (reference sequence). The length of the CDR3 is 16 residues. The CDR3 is CASSSLGFANTGELFF. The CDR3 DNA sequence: TGTGCCAGCAGCTCCCTGGGATTCGCGAACACCGGGGAGCTGTTTTTT.

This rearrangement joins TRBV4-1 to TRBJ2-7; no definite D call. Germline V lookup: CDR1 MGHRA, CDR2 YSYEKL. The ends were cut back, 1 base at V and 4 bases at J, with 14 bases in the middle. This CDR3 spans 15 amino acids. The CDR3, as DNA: TGCGCCAGCAGCCAAGTTTCCCCCGGTGAGTACGAGCAGTACTTC. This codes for CASSQVSPGEYEQYF.

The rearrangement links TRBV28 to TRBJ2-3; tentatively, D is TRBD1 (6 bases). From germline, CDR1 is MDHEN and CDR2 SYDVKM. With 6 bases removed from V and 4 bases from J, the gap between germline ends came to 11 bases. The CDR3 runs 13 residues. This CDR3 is CASSPQGSDTQYF. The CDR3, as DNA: TGTGCCAGCAGCCCGCAGGGGTCAGATACGCAGTATTTT. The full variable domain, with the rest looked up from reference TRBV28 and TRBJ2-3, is DVKVTQSSRYLVKRTGEKVFLECVQDMDHENMFWYRQDPGLGLRLIYFSYDVKMKEKGDIPEGYSVSREKKERFSLILESASTNQTSMYLCASSPQGSDTQYFGPGTRLTVL.

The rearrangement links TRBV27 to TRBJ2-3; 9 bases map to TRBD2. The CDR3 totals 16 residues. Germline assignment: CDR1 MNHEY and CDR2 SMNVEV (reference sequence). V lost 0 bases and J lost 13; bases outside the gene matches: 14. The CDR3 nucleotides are TGTGCCAGCAGTTTATCCTCCGGGAGCGGGGGGACCATCGAGTATTTT. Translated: CASSLSSGSGGTIEYF.

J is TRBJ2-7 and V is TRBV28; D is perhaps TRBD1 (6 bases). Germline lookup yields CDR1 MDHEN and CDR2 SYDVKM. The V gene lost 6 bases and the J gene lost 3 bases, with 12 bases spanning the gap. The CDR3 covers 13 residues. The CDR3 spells CASRTYRDYEQYF. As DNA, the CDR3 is TGTGCCAGCAGAACGTACAGGGACTACGAGCAGTACTTC.

The CDR3 DNA is TGTGCCAGCAGTGAAAGGGCAGGGGCTAACTATGGCTACACCTTC. Amino acid sequence: CASSERAGANYGYTF. This chain joins TRBV6-4 and TRBJ1-2; D is perhaps TRBD1 (6 bases). The length of the CDR3 is 15 residues. V was cut by 3 bases and J by 0 bases, with 11 bases left in between. Germline V gene lookup returns CDR1 MRHNA and CDR2 SNTAGT.

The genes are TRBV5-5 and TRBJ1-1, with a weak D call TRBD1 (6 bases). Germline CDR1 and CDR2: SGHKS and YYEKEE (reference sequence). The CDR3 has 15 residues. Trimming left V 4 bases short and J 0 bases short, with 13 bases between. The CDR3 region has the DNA TGTGCCAGCAGCCTGGGGGCGATAATGAACACTGAAGCTTTCTTT. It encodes CASSLGAIMNTEAFF.

The chain's CDR3 is CASRIRQGEMNTEAFF. The CDR3 nucleotides are TGTGCCAGCAGAATCCGACAGGGGGAGATGAACACTGAAGCTTTCTTT. The chain uses TRBV6-2 or TRBV6-3 and TRBJ1-1, with 9 nucleotides matching TRBD1. Per the germline V gene, CDR1 is MNHEY and CDR2 is SVGEGT. Trimming took 6 bases from V and 0 from J; bases not matched to a gene: 8. The CDR3 is 16 residues long.

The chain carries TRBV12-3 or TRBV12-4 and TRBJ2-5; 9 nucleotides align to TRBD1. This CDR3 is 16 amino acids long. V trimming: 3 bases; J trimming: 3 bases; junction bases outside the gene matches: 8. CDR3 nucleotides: TGTGCCAGCAGTTTTGCGGGACAGGGACGAGAAGAGACCCAGTACTTC. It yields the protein CASSFAGQGREETQYF.

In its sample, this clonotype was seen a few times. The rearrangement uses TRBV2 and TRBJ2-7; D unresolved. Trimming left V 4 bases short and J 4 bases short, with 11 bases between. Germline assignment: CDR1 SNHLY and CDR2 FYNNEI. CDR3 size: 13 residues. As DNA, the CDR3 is TGTGCCAGCAGTGTTCTACTACCTTACGAGCAGTACTTC. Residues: CASSVLLPYEQYF.

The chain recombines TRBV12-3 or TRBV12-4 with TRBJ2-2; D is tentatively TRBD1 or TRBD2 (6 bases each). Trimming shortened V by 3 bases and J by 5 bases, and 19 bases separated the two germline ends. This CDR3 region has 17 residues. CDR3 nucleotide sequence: TGTGCCAGCAGTTTTCAGGTAGCGGCGAGGGGGACCGGGGAGCTGTTTTTT. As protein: CASSFQVAARGTGELFF.

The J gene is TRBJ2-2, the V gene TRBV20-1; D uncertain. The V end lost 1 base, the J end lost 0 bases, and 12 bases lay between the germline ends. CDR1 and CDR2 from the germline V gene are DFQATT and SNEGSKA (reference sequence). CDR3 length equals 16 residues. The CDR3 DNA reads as TGCAGTGCTAGAGGGCCGGTGGATGCGAACACCGGGGAGCTGTTTTTT. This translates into CSARGPVDANTGELFF.

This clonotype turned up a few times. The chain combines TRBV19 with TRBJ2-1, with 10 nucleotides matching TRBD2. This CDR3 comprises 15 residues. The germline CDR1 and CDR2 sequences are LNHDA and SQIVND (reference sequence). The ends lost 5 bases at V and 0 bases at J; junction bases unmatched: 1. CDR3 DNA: TGTGCCAGTAGTTCTAGCGGGAGCTCCTACAATGAGCAGTTCTTC. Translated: CASSSSGSSYNEQFF.

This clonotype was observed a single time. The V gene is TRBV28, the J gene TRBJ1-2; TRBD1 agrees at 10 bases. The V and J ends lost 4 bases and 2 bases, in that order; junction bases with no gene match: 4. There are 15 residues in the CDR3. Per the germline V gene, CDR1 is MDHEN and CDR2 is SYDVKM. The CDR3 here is CASSYVGQGNYGYTF. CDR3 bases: TGTGCCAGCAGTTATGTGGGACAGGGGAACTATGGCTACACCTTC.

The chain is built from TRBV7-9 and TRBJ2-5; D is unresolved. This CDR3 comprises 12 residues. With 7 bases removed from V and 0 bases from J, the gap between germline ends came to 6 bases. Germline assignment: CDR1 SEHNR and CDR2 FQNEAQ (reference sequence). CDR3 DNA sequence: TGTGCCAGCACGGCCTACCAAGAGACCCAGTACTTC. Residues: CASTAYQETQYF.

In DNA form, the CDR3 reads TGTGCCAGCAGTTTACGCCCCATTATGGGGGGCCAGGAGCAGTACTTC. As protein: CASSLRPIMGGQEQYF. The chain combines TRBV28 with TRBJ2-7; D tentatively fits TRBD1 or TRBD2 (6 bases each). This CDR3 spans 16 amino acids. V was shortened by 2 bases and J by 7 bases, with 21 bases between the two germline ends. Germline V gene data show CDR1 as MDHEN and CDR2 as SYDVKM.

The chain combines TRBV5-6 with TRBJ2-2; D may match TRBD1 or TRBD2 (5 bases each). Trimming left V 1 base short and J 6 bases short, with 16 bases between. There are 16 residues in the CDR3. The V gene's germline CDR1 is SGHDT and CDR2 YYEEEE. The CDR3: CASSLTGTSAPGELFF. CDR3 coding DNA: TGTGCCAGCAGCTTGACTGGGACCTCCGCGCCCGGGGAGCTGTTTTTT.

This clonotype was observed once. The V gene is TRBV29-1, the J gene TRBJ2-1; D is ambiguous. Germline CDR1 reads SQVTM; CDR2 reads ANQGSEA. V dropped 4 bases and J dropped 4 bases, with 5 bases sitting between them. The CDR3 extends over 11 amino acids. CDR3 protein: CSVAIYNEQFF. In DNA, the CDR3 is TGCAGCGTTGCCATTTACAATGAGCAGTTCTTC.

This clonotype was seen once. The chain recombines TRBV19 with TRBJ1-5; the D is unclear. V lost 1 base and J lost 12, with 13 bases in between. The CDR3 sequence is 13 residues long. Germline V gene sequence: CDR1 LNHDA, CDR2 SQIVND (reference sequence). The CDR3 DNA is TGTGCCAGTAGTATAGTTAAAGCGGCCCTCCAGCATTTT. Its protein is CASSIVKAALQHF.